This TCR beta chain originates from a study of T-cell memory formation after mild COVID-19. Study summary: Largely donor-specific TCR clusters were found.

Sample barcodes and UMIs were carried by the TCR alpha and TCR beta cDNA libraries that 5'RACE generated with constant-segment primers. TCRdb analysed the 5' RACE reads with MiXCR anew, one entry per CDR3 protein. The sample yields about 190,000 distinct CDR3 sequences, 15% to 20% seen once. This clonotype appeared a few times. What it binds is not known. General study points: Clones which contracted sat mainly in CM and EM if CD4+, and in EMRA if CD8+. The second-wave clones peaking on day 37 were not confirmed as SARS-CoV-2-specific.

Germline V gives CDR1 SGHRS, CDR2 YFSETQ. The CDR3 runs 13 residues. Trimming stripped 5 bases from V and 1 base from J, with 9 bases between. V gene TRBV5-1 combines with J gene TRBJ1-1; a weak D match, TRBD1 (5 bases). Sequencing was performed on PBMCs or a T cell subset sorted from them (not recorded which). The receptor comes from an adult woman who had mild COVID-19 (a few samples of this study predate the infection). Cell type and time point are not known. The CDR3 DNA is TGCGCCAGCAGACCTCAGGGGAACACTGAAGCTTTCTTT. Amino acid sequence: CASRPQGNTEAFF.